This T cell receptor beta chain stems from a study of beta chain features in type 1 diabetes. Study outcomes and limitations: Compared with healthy donors, patients appeared to share more similar naive, central memory and regulatory TCRB repertoires. Type 1 diabetes patients had fewer VDJ junction insertions and more deletions. PCR could preferentially amplify shorter templates, alike in patients and controls. Shorter TCRB CDR3s, moderately but significantly so, were found in Type 1 diabetes patients in all four CD4+ subsets.

This clone was seen more than once but under ten times. Its antigen is currently unknown. The sequenced template was cDNA made from the entire isolated RNA. The method was immunoSEQ multiplex PCR; TCRdb's version includes in-frame clones alone and lacks a portion of them. The sample has about 250,000 clones, roughly 14% seen once; the top ten hold roughly 0.024%. V was cut by 8 bases and J by 0 bases, with 6 bases left in between. In germline, CDR1 is LNHDA, CDR2 SQIVND (reference sequence). The CDR3 is 12 amino acids. Sequencing was carried out using naive CD4+ T cells from blood. This sequence joins TRBV19 and TRBJ2-3; maybe TRBD2 (6 bases). This sequence was found in a woman aged 40 to 49 in good health. CDR3: CASGTSTDTQYF. The CDR3 nucleotides read TGTGCCAGTGGGACTAGCACAGATACGCAGTATTTT. The complete variable domain, with remaining parts taken from reference TRBV19 and TRBJ2-3, reads DGGITQSPKYLFRKEGQNVTLSCEQNLNHDAMYWYRQDPGQGLRLIYYSQIVNDFQKGDIAEGYSVSREKKESFPLTVTSAQKNPTAFYLCASGTSTDTQYFGPGTRLTVL.